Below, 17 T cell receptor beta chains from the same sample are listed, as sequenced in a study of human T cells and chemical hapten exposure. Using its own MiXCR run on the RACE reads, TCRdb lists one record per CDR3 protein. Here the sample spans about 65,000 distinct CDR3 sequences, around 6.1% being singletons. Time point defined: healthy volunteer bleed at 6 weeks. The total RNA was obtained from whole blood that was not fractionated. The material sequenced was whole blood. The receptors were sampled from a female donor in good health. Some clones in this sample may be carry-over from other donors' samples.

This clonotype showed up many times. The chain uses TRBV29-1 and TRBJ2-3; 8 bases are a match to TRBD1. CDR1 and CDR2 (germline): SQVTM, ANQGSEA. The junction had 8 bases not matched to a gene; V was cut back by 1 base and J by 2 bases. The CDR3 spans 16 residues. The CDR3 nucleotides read TGCAGCGTTGAAGGAACAGGGGGGCGGTACACAGATACGCAGTATTTT. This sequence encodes CSVEGTGGRYTDTQYF.

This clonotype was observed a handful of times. CDR3 DNA sequence: TGCGCCAGCAGTTTAATCATGAACACTGAAGCTTTCTTT. Encoded protein: CASSLIMNTEAFF. This chain joins TRBV5-1 and TRBJ1-1, with D unclear. Germline V gives CDR1 SGHRS, CDR2 YFSETQ. The CDR3 totals 13 residues. Trimming left V 5 bases short and J 0 bases short, with 8 bases between.

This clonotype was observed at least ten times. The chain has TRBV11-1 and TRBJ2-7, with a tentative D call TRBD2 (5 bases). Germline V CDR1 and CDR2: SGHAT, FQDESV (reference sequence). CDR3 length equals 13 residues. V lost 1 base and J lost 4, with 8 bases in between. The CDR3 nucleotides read TGTGCCAGCAGCTTAGGAGGCGGGTACGAGCAGTACTTC. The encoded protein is CASSLGGGYEQYF.

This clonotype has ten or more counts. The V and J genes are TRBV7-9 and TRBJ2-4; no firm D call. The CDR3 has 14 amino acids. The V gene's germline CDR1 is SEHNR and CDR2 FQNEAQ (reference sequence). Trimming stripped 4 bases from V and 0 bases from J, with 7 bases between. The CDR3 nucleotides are TGTGCCAGCAGCTGGGTTTTAGCCAAAAACATTCAGTACTTC. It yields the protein CASSWVLAKNIQYF.

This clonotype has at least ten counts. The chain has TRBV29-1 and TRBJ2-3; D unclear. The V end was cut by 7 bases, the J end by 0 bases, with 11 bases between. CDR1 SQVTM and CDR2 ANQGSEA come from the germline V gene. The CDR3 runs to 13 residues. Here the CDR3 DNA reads TGCAGCGCGCGTGATCCTAGCACAGATACGCAGTATTTT. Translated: CSARDPSTDTQYF.

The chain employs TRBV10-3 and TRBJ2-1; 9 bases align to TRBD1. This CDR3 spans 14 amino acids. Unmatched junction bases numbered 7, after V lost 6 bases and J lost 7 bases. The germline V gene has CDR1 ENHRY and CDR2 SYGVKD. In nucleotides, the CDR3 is TGTGCCATCAGGGCGGGACAGGGTAATAATGAGCAGTTCTTC. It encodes CAIRAGQGNNEQFF.

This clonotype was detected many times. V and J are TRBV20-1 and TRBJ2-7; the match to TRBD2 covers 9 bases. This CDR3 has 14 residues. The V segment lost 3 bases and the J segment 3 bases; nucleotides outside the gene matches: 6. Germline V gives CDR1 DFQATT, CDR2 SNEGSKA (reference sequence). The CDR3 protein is CSASRLAADYEQYF. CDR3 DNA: TGCAGTGCTAGCCGACTAGCGGCTGACTACGAGCAGTACTTC.

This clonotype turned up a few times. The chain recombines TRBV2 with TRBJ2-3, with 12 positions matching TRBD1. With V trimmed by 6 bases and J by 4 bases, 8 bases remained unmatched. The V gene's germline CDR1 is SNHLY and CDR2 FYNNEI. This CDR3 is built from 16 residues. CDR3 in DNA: TGTGCCAGCAGCCGCCAGGGACAGGGGGCGGCAGATACGCAGTATTTT. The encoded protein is CASSRQGQGAADTQYF.

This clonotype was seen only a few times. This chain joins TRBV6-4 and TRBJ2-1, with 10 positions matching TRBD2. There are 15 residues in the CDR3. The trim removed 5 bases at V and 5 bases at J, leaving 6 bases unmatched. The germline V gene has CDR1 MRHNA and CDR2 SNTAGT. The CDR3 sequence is CASSRTSGTNNEQFF. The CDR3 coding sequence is TGTGCCAGCAGTAGGACTAGCGGCACTAACAATGAGCAGTTCTTC.

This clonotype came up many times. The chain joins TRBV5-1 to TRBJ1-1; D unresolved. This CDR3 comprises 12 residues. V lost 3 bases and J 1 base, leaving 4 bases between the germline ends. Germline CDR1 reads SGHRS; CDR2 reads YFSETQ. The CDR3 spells CASSSQNTEAFF. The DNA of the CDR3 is TGCGCCAGCAGCTCTCAGAACACTGAAGCTTTCTTT.

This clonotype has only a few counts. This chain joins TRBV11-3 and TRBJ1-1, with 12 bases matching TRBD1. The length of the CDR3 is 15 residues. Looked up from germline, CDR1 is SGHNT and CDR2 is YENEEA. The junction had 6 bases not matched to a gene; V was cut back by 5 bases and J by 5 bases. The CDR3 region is CASSPGQGAITEAFF. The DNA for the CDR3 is TGTGCCAGCAGCCCGGGACAGGGGGCAATAACTGAAGCTTTCTTT.

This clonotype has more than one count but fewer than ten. The CDR3 is CATPTPGLSYNEQFF. The CDR3 region has the DNA TGTGCCACTCCTACCCCGGGACTATCCTACAATGAGCAGTTCTTC. The rearrangement uses TRBV2 and TRBJ2-1; 7 bases align to TRBD2. CDR3 length equals 15 residues. The germline gives CDR1 SNHLY, CDR2 FYNNEI. J was trimmed by 1 base and V by 10 bases; bases with no gene match: 10.

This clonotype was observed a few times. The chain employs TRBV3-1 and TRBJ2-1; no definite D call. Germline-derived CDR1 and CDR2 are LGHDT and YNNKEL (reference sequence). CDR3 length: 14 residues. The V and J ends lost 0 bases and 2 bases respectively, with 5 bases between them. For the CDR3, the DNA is TGTGCCAGCAGCCAAGATGCCACCTACAATGAGCAGTTCTTC. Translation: CASSQDATYNEQFF.

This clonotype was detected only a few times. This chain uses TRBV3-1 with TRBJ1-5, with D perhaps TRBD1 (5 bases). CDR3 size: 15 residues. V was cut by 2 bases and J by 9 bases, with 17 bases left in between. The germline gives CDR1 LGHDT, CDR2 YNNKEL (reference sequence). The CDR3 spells CASSQRKAGPGPQHF. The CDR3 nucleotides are TGTGCCAGCAGCCAACGGAAGGCAGGGCCAGGGCCCCAGCATTTT. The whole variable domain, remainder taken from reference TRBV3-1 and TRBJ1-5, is DTAVSQTPKYLVTQMGNDKSIKCEQNLGHDTMYWYKQDSKKFLKIMFSYNNKELIINETVPNRFSPKSPDKAHLNLHINSLELGDSAVYFCASSQRKAGPGPQHFGDGTRLSIL.

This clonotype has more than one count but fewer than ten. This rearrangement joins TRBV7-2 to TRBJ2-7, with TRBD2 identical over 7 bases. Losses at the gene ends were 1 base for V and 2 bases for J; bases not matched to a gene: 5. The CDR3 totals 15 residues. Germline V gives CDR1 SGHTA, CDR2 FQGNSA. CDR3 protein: CASSLGASGPYEQYF. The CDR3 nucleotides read TGTGCCAGCAGCTTAGGAGCTAGCGGTCCCTACGAGCAGTACTTC.

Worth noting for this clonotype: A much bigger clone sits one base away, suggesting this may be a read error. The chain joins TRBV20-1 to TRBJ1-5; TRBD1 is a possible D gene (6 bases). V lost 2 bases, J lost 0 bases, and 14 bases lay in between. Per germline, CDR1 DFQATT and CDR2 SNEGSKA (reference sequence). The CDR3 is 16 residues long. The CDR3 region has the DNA TGCAGTGCTAGAAAGACGGGACACAATAGCAATCAGCCCCAGCATTTT. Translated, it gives CSARKTGHNSNQPQHF.

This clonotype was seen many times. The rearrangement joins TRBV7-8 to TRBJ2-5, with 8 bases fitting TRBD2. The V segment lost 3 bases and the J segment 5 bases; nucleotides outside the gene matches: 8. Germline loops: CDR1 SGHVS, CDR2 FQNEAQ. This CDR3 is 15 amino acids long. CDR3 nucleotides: TGTGCCAGCAGCTTCGGTCGTAGCGGGATTGAGACCCAGTACTTC. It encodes CASSFGRSGIETQYF. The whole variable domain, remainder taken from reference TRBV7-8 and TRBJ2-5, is GAGVSQSPRYKVAKRGQDVALRCDPISGHVSLFWYQQALGQGPEFLTYFQNEAQLDKSGLPSDRFFAERPEGSVSTLKIQRTQQEDSAVYLCASSFGRSGIETQYFGPGTRLLVL.